The T cell receptor (beta chain) described here comes from a study of T cell responses to AZD1222 COVID-19 vaccine (dated by TCRdb to 2020 to 2022). About the investigation overall: A total of 233 trial participants underwent TCR sequencing, of whom 207 received two doses of AZD1222 and about 25 received two doses of the MenACWY control vaccine. Trial participants were enrolled into age subgroups of 18-55, 56-69 and 70-plus years, which contained approximately 150, 28 and 58 TCR-sequenced participants, respectively.

The CDR3 regions of human TCRbeta chains were analyzed by immunosequencing. The authors processed their data as follows. Repertoire TCRs were matched against a reference library of SARS-CoV-2-specific TCRs generated with the MIRA antigen-specificity platform. Breadth meant the fraction of unique TCRs that were SARS-CoV-2-associated, whereas depth meant the fraction of total T cells that were SARS-CoV-2-associated. Using the MIRA data, each spike-specific TCR was assigned both to the spike region to which the TCR was reactive and to a CD4 or CD8 class. Log10-transformed breadth and depth values were compared by one-way ANOVA with Sidak's multiple comparisons tests. TCRdb provides this immuneACCESS table in a form limited to in-frame rearrangements. Some clones are lacking; in checked studies, under half of them reflect an unresolved V gene, and why the rest are absent is not known. V and J calls and clone size are those listed in that table; D and trimming were worked out from the DNA. The sample table contains about 140,000 clones; only one count was recorded for 90% to 95% of them. The ten top clones hold around 0.9% of the sample.

Deletion took 5 bases off V and 3 bases off J, with a span of 18 bases between the germline ends. CDR3 length: 17 amino acids, cysteine to phenylalanine. Just the 51-base CDR3 DNA is kept, in frame starting at base 1. CDR1 and CDR2 are read off the germline V gene as KGHDR and SFDVKD. Interpreted using the paper, the time point label stands for: baseline before first vaccination. The label giving this sample's treatment or condition can be read as: meningococcal conjugate vaccine given as trial control. Vaccinee samples were obtained from the UK trials COV001 and COV002, which included a single-blind randomized controlled phase 2/3 trial of AZD1222 (ChAdOx1 nCoV-19) in healthy adults. Trial participant PBMC samples were collected at day 0 and day 28 after the second dose for TCRbeta chain sequencing. Findings and caveats that apply to the study as a whole: Only 5 to 7 AZD1222 recipients were SARS-CoV-2 seropositive at baseline, limiting conclusions about previously exposed vaccinees. Participants were mostly white British and included more females than males, and it was suggested by the authors that clonal diversity may have been underestimated. In the small 56-69-year group, the increase in depth fell short of significance, most likely because of low power. After two AZD1222 doses, both the breadth and the depth of spike-specific TCRs were significantly higher than at day 0 and than in MenACWY recipients. Because no day 14 peak-response samples were available, repertoires were characterized only after the peak T cell response. CD4 TCRs associated with the vaccine covered the entire spike protein, and the dominant responses were in regions 160-218 and 743-854. Epitopes outside the regions mutated in the B.1.351 and B.1.1.7 variants were reportedly recognized by nearly half of the unique spike-specific TCRs.

In its sample, this clone was seen a few times. Its antigen has not been determined. Base qualities were left out, and no much larger clone turns up one base away. The V gene is TRBV24-1 and the J gene is TRBJ2-2; the D region is possibly TRBD1 or TRBD2, each matching across 5 bases. The receptor was derived from an adult in good health. Material: peripheral blood, obtained on day 0 of MenACWY control vaccination. DNA sequence: TGTGCCACCAGTGGACCCGGGGCAGGGCCTTACACCGGGGAGCTGTTTTTT. Translated, this gives CATSGPGAGPYTGELFF.